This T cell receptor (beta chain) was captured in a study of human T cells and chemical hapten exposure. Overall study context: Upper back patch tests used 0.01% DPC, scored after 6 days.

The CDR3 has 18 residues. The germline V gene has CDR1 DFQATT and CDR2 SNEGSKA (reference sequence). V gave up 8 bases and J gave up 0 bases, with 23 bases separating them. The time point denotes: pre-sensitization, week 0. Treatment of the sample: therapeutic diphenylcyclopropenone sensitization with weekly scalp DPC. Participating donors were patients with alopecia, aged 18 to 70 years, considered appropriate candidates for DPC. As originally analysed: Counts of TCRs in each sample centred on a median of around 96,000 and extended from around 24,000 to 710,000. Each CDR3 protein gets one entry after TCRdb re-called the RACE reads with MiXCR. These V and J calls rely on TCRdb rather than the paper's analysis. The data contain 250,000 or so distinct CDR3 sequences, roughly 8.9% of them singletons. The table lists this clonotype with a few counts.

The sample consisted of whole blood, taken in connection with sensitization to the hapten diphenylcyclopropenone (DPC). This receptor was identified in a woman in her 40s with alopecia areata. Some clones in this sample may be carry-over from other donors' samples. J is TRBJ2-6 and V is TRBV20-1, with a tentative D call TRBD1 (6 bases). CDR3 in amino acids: CSTTTRQGPHSGANVLTF. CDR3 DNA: TGCAGTACCACGACCCGGCAGGGGCCCCACTCTGGGGCCAACGTCCTGACTTTC.